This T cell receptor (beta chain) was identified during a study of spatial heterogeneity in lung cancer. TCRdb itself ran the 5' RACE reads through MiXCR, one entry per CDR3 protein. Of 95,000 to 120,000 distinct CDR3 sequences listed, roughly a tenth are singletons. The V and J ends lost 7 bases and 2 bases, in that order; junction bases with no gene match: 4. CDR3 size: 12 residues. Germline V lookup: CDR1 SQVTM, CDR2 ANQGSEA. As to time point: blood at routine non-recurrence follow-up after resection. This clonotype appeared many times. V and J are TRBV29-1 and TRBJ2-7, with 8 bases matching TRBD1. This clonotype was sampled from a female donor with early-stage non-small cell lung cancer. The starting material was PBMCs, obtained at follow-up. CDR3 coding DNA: TGCAGCGCGGGGGACAGGACCTACGAGCAGTACTTC. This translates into CSAGDRTYEQYF.